The T cell receptor beta chain under discussion was sequenced for a study of T cell responses to AZD1222 COVID-19 vaccine. Study in general: Pooling was applied to second doses at about 4 or about 12 weeks.

Whole-study findings and limits: Per reports, nearly half of all spike-specific TCRs target regions that are unmutated in variants. Possibly, clonal diversity was underestimated; donors were largely white British and included more females.

The method was immunoSEQ multiplex PCR; TCRdb's version includes in-frame clones alone and lacks a portion of them. The sample yields some 140,000 clones, 90% to 95% seen once. Note on this clone: As yet, its antigen is unknown.

This sequence originates from an adult in good health. Material: peripheral blood, obtained on day 0 of AZD1222 vaccination.

CDR3 bases: TGTGCCAGCAGTTCCGGGGGGCGGTCTGGCAATCAGCCCCAGCATTTT. Protein product: CASSSGGRSGNQPQHF. This chain uses TRBV6-2 or TRBV6-3 with TRBJ1-5; D possibly corresponds to TRBD1 (6 bases). There are 16 residues in the CDR3. Per germline, CDR1 MNHEY and CDR2 SVGEGT. Trimming pared 4 bases from V and 2 bases from J, leaving 15 bases between.